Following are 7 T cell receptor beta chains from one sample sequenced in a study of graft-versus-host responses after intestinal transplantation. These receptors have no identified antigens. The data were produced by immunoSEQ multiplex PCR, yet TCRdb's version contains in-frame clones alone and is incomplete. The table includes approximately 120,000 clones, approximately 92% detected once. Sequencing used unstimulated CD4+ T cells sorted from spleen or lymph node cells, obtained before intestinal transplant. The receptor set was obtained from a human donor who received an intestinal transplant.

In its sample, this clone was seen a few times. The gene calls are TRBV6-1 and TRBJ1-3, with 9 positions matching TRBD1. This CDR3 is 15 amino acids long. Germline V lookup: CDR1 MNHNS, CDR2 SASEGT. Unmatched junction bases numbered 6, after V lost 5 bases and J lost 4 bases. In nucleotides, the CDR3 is TGTGCCAGCAGTATACAGGGGGCGTACGGAAACACCATATATTTT. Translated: CASSIQGAYGNTIYF.

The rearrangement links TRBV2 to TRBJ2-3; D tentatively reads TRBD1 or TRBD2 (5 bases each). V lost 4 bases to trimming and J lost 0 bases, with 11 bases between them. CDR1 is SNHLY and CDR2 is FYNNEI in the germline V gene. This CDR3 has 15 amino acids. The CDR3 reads CASSAGTLSTDTQYF. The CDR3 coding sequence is TGTGCCAGCAGTGCCGGGACGTTAAGCACAGATACGCAGTATTTT.

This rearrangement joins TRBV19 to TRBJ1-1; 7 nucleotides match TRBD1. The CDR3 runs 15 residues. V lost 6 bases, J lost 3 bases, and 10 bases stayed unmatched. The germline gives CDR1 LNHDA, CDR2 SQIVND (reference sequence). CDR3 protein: CASRGGTVSYTEAFF. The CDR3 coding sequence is TGTGCCAGTAGGGGAGGGACAGTTTCCTACACTGAAGCTTTCTTT.

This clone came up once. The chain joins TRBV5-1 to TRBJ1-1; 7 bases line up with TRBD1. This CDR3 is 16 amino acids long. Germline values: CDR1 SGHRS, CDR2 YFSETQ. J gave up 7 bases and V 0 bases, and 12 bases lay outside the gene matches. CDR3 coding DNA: TGCGCCAGCAGCTTGGTTAGCGGGACAGCTAGGATTGAAGCTTTCTTT. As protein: CASSLVSGTARIEAFF.

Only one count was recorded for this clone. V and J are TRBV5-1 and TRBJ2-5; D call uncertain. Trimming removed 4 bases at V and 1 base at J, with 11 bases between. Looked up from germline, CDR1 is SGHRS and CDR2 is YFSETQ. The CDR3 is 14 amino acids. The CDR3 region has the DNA TGCGCCAGCAGCCGAGCATCCAGCCAAGAGACCCAGTACTTC. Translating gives CASSRASSQETQYF.

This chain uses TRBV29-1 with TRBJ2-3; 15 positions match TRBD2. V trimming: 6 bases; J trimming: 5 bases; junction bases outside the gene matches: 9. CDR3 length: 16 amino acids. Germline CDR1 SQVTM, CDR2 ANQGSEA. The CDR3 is CSVAGTSGGRVDTQYF. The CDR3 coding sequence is TGCAGCGTAGCTGGGACTAGCGGGGGGAGGGTAGATACGCAGTATTTT.

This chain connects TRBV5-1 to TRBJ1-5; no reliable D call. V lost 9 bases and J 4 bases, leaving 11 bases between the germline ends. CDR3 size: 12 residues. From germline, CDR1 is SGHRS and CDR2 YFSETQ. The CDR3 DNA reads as TGCGCCATCCGACGGGAAAATCAGCCCCAGCATTTT. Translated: CAIRRENQPQHF.